This T cell receptor (beta chain) derives from a study of T cell responses to AZD1222 COVID-19 vaccine. The table came from immunoSEQ multiplex PCR; TCRdb's copy has only in-frame clones and leaves some out. The data show approximately 150,000 clones, with roughly 87% seen just once and around 1.7% held by the top ten. To note about this clone: Antigen unknown.

Study-wide results and limits: Repertoires in all cases were sampled only once the peak T cell response had passed.

Germline CDR1 and CDR2: GTSNPN and SVGIG (reference sequence). V was clipped by 5 bases and J by 5 bases, with 21 bases between them. The CDR3 contains 15 residues. This sample comprised peripheral blood, obtained 28 days after the second AZD1222 dose. The chain recombines TRBV30 with TRBJ1-2, with D perhaps matching TRBD1 (5 bases). The clonotype originates from an adult who received the AZD1222 COVID-19 vaccine. The CDR3 loop is CAWHTQFLGGYGYTF. The CDR3 bases are TGTGCCTGGCACACCCAATTTTTGGGGGGATATGGCTACACCTTC.